The sample holds a few counts of the clone carrying this T cell receptor beta chain. Its antigen is still unknown. Trimming removed 0 bases from V and 10 bases from J, with 13 bases in between. CDR1 GTSNPN and CDR2 SVGIG come from the germline V gene (reference sequence). CDR3 length: 14 residues. The data derive from a study of immune evolution from preneoplasia to lung adenocarcinoma. General study results and limits: KRAS-mutant nodules had the highest T cell clonality. Normal lung had highest clonality; later lesions appeared denser, more diverse.

Repertoires were generated with immunoSEQ multiplex PCR, while TCRdb's copy carries only in-frame clones and drops some. This table has approximately 11,000 clones, approximately 85% appearing once. Between the mid-2010s and the late 2010s, patients underwent resection in Japan or China. Sequencing was carried out using FFPE minimally invasive lung adenocarcinoma tissue. The sequence derives from a person aged 65-85 years with lung adenocarcinoma. The chain couples TRBV30 to TRBJ1-6, with D maybe TRBD1 (5 bases). The CDR3 coding sequence is TGTGCCTGGAGTGTACAGGACAAAAACTCACCCCTCCACTTT. Its translation is CAWSVQDKNSPLHF.